A selection of T cell receptor beta chains follows, all from one sample in a study of T cell repertoires in cytomegalovirus infection. TCRdb re-analysed the reads in MiXCR, keeping a single row per CDR3 protein. The sample shows roughly 280,000 distinct CDR3 sequences, approximately 9.2% of them seen only once. Input material: PBMCs. The origin of the receptors is a human donor in good health (CMV status not recorded). Some clones in this sample may be carry-over from other donors' samples. The CDR3 runs from the conserved cysteine through the conserved F or W. D genes are given only for firm matches. Clone size is stated in some rows and not others, as once, few, many or a class when expanded.

cdr3_nt: TGTGCCAGCAGTTTCTCCGGGACAGGGGCGTTGAACACTGAAGCTTTCTTT; cdr3_aa: CASSFSGTGALNTEAFF; clone_size: few; v_call: TRBV6-2/TRBV6-3; d_call: TRBD1; j_call: TRBJ1-1
cdr3_nt: TGCAGCGCCCAAAAAATCGGGCAGATCAATGAGCAGTTCTTC; cdr3_aa: CSAQKIGQINEQFF; clone_size: -; v_call: TRBV29-1; d_call: -; j_call: TRBJ2-1
cdr3_nt: TGTGCCACCAGAGCGGGGGGAGACACCGGGGAGCTGTTTTTT; cdr3_aa: CATRAGGDTGELFF; clone_size: -; v_call: TRBV24-1; d_call: TRBD2; j_call: TRBJ2-2
cdr3_nt: TGTGCCAGCAGCTTGGCTCAGCGGGGGTCCTACAATGAGCAGTTCTTC; cdr3_aa: CASSLAQRGSYNEQFF; clone_size: many; v_call: TRBV5-4; d_call: TRBD2; j_call: TRBJ2-1
cdr3_nt: TGTGCCAGCACTAGCTCCACGGGCCTCGGGTTCTATGGCTACACCTTC; cdr3_aa: CASTSSTGLGFYGYTF; clone_size: -; v_call: TRBV12-3/TRBV12-4; d_call: -; j_call: TRBJ1-2
cdr3_nt: TGTGCCAGCAGCTTAATTGGGGCTGGTGAAGCTTTCTTT; cdr3_aa: CASSLIGAGEAFF; clone_size: many; v_call: TRBV7-3; d_call: -; j_call: TRBJ1-1
cdr3_nt: TGTGCCAGTAGTGCCGAGGGCCTAGCGGCCTACAATGAGCAGTTCTTC; cdr3_aa: CASSAEGLAAYNEQFF; clone_size: many; v_call: TRBV19; d_call: TRBD2; j_call: TRBJ2-1
cdr3_nt: TGTGCCAGTAGTACACAGGGGGCGCGGAACTATGGCTACACCTTC; cdr3_aa: CASSTQGARNYGYTF; clone_size: many; v_call: TRBV19; d_call: TRBD1; j_call: TRBJ1-2
cdr3_nt: TGTGCCAGCAGCTTAGTAAGGGCGCAGGGGGAGCAGTACTTC; cdr3_aa: CASSLVRAQGEQYF; clone_size: once; v_call: TRBV7-2; d_call: -; j_call: TRBJ2-7
cdr3_nt: TGTGCCAGCAGCCGGACTAGAGACTACGAGCAGTACTTC; cdr3_aa: CASSRTRDYEQYF; clone_size: few; v_call: TRBV7-8; d_call: TRBD2; j_call: TRBJ2-7
cdr3_nt: TGTGCCAGTAGTTCCCGGGGCACAACCACCGGTGATGAGCAGTTCTTC; cdr3_aa: CASSSRGTTTGDEQFF; clone_size: many; v_call: TRBV19; d_call: -; j_call: TRBJ2-1
cdr3_nt: TGTGCCAGCAGCTTAGAAGGGGACACCGGGGAGCTGTTTTTT; cdr3_aa: CASSLEGDTGELFF; clone_size: -; v_call: TRBV7-7; d_call: -; j_call: TRBJ2-2
cdr3_nt: TGTGCCAGCAGCTCCCCTAGGAGTGAGCAGTTCTTC; cdr3_aa: CASSSPRSEQFF; clone_size: few; v_call: TRBV7-9; d_call: -; j_call: TRBJ2-1
cdr3_nt: TGTGCCAGCAGCCCGCGAATGGGGATGAATAGCAATCAGCCCCAGCATTTT; cdr3_aa: CASSPRMGMNSNQPQHF; clone_size: medium-sized; v_call: TRBV7-8; d_call: -; j_call: TRBJ1-5
cdr3_nt: TGTGCCAGCAGTCCCAGGGGTAGCGGAGCCTACGAGCAGTACTTC; cdr3_aa: CASSPRGSGAYEQYF; clone_size: -; v_call: TRBV12-3/TRBV12-4; d_call: -; j_call: TRBJ2-7
cdr3_nt: TGTGCCAGCAGCGGCCAACCGAGTACCTCCTACAATGAGCAGTTCTTC; cdr3_aa: CASSGQPSTSYNEQFF; clone_size: -; v_call: TRBV7-3; d_call: -; j_call: TRBJ2-1
cdr3_nt: TGTGCCAGTAGTATAGCCCCCCCGGACAGCTCTGGGGCCAACGTCCTGACTTTC; cdr3_aa: CASSIAPPDSSGANVLTF; clone_size: -; v_call: TRBV19; d_call: -; j_call: TRBJ2-6
cdr3_nt: TGTGCCAGCAGCTTAGGACGGGCCTCCTATGGCTACACCTTC; cdr3_aa: CASSLGRASYGYTF; clone_size: many; v_call: TRBV11-2; d_call: -; j_call: TRBJ1-2
cdr3_nt: TGTGCCAGCAGCATGGGGCCTAGGGACTATGGCTACACCTTC; cdr3_aa: CASSMGPRDYGYTF; clone_size: many; v_call: TRBV7-6; d_call: -; j_call: TRBJ1-2
cdr3_nt: TGCAGTGCTAGTCGACTACCACTCCAAGAGACCCAGTACTTC; cdr3_aa: CSASRLPLQETQYF; clone_size: -; v_call: TRBV20-1; d_call: -; j_call: TRBJ2-5
cdr3_nt: TGTGCCAGCAGCCAACCACCGGATAATTCACCCCTCCACTTT; cdr3_aa: CASSQPPDNSPLHF; clone_size: -; v_call: TRBV14; d_call: -; j_call: TRBJ1-6
cdr3_nt: TGTGCCAGCAGCTTAGATGCGGCAGGGGGTGCGGCCCAGCATTTT; cdr3_aa: CASSLDAAGGAAQHF; clone_size: many; v_call: TRBV7-2; d_call: TRBD1; j_call: TRBJ1-5
cdr3_nt: TGCAGTGCTAGAGATCAGGCCGGGGGACCCCAGCATTTT; cdr3_aa: CSARDQAGGPQHF; clone_size: many; v_call: TRBV20-1; d_call: -; j_call: TRBJ1-5
cdr3_nt: TGTGCCAGCAGCTTAAGGATGCTGGACAGGGGGCACGAGCAGTACTTC; cdr3_aa: CASSLRMLDRGHEQYF; clone_size: many; v_call: TRBV7-2; d_call: TRBD1; j_call: TRBJ2-7
cdr3_nt: TGCGCCAGCAGCTCAGGACGTGAAACAGAGACCCAGTACTTC; cdr3_aa: CASSSGRETETQYF; clone_size: -; v_call: TRBV5-1; d_call: -; j_call: TRBJ2-5
cdr3_nt: TGTGCCAGCGGACCGCGGCCTAGCCAGCCCCAGCATTTT; cdr3_aa: CASGPRPSQPQHF; clone_size: -; v_call: TRBV28; d_call: -; j_call: TRBJ1-5
cdr3_nt: TGTGCCAGCAGGCTAACAGGGAGGGGCTCCTATAATTCACCCCTCCACTTT; cdr3_aa: CASRLTGRGSYNSPLHF; clone_size: -; v_call: TRBV6-5; d_call: -; j_call: TRBJ1-6
cdr3_nt: TGTGCCAGCAGCCCGCCGGGCGCAGGCACTGAAGCTTTCTTT; cdr3_aa: CASSPPGAGTEAFF; clone_size: many; v_call: TRBV6-1; d_call: -; j_call: TRBJ1-1
cdr3_nt: TGTGCCAGTAGTGCCGTGGCGGGAGGGCCCTCAGATACGCAGTATTTT; cdr3_aa: CASSAVAGGPSDTQYF; clone_size: -; v_call: TRBV19; d_call: TRBD2; j_call: TRBJ2-3
cdr3_nt: TGTGCCAGCAGCTCATGGGATGCCCGGAGGGGCAAAGAACGCTCCTATAATTCACCCCTCCACTTT; cdr3_aa: CASSSWDARRGKERSYNSPLHF; clone_size: once; v_call: TRBV11-2; d_call: -; j_call: TRBJ1-6
cdr3_nt: TGTGCCAGTAGTATAGATCGGGGTAGCAATCAGCCCCAGCATTTT; cdr3_aa: CASSIDRGSNQPQHF; clone_size: -; v_call: TRBV19; d_call: -; j_call: TRBJ1-5
cdr3_nt: TGTGCCAGCAGCCCGGGGCGAGGGAGCGGGGAGCTGTTTTTT; cdr3_aa: CASSPGRGSGELFF; clone_size: many; v_call: TRBV7-2; d_call: -; j_call: TRBJ2-2
cdr3_nt: TGTGCCATTAGAATTGGTAGCGGAGCCTACGAGCAGTACTTC; cdr3_aa: CAIRIGSGAYEQYF; clone_size: many; v_call: TRBV10-3; d_call: -; j_call: TRBJ2-7
cdr3_nt: TGTGCCAGCAGTTCCCCCCCGGGGGGGGGCCGCAATGAGCAGTTCTTC; cdr3_aa: CASSSPPGGGRNEQFF; clone_size: -; v_call: TRBV28; d_call: TRBD2; j_call: TRBJ2-1
cdr3_nt: TGCGCCAGCAGCCTCGGACAGGGCCAGGTTGGCACTGAAGCTTTCTTT; cdr3_aa: CASSLGQGQVGTEAFF; clone_size: few; v_call: TRBV4-3; d_call: TRBD1; j_call: TRBJ1-1
cdr3_nt: TGTGCCAGCAGTCCCCGGCTGAGACCGGCGGGGAACTATGGCTACACCTTC; cdr3_aa: CASSPRLRPAGNYGYTF; clone_size: many; v_call: TRBV28; d_call: -; j_call: TRBJ1-2
cdr3_nt: TGTGCCAGCAGCGCAGCACAGACCGGGGAGCTGTTTTTT; cdr3_aa: CASSAAQTGELFF; clone_size: many; v_call: TRBV11-3; d_call: -; j_call: TRBJ2-2